A selection of T cell receptor beta chains follows, all from one sample in a study of human T cells and chemical hapten exposure. A single record per CDR3 protein comes from TCRdb applying MiXCR to the RACE reads. The sample yields about 140,000 distinct CDR3 sequences, 12% seen once. The sequenced sample was whole blood, obtained in connection with sensitization to the hapten diphenylcyclopropenone (DPC). Source of these receptors: a woman between 50 and 59 years old with alopecia areata. Some clones in this sample may be carry-over from other donors' samples. Each CDR3 is given with its conserved first and last residue. The order of the fields is CDR3 protein, CDR3 DNA, J gene, D gene, clone size, V gene, CDR3 length. A D gene is named only where the DNA matches it firmly. Size values are once, few and many counts, or a class for expanded clones, and some rows have none.

CASSYSGLAGATDTQYF | TGTGCCAGCAGTTACTCGGGACTAGCGGGGGCCACAGATACGCAGTATTTT | TRBJ2-3 | TRBD2 | . | TRBV6-6 | 17
CSARKTSGSPYEQYF | TGCAGTGCTAGAAAGACTAGCGGGAGCCCCTACGAGCAGTACTTC | TRBJ2-7 | TRBD2 | . | TRBV20-1 | 15
CASSGSGYEQYF | TGTGCCAGCTCGGGCTCTGGGTACGAGCAGTACTTC | TRBJ2-7 | . | . | TRBV18 | 12
CASSVHGTSTDTQYF | TGTGCCAGCAGTGTTCACGGAACTAGCACAGATACGCAGTATTTT | TRBJ2-3 | . | . | TRBV6-1 | 15
CASSGTDSYEQYF | TGTGCCAGCAGCGGGACTGATTCCTACGAGCAGTACTTC | TRBJ2-7 | . | . | TRBV21-1 | 13
CATSDPTTSGRADTQYF | TGTGCCACCAGTGACCCTACGACTAGCGGGAGGGCAGATACGCAGTATTTT | TRBJ2-3 | TRBD2 | many | TRBV24-1 | 17
CASSQDQLKNIQYF | TGTGCCAGCAGCCAAGATCAACTCAAAAACATTCAGTACTTC | TRBJ2-4 | . | many | TRBV14 | 14
CASSHPDPPGNRNYGYTF | TGCGCCAGCAGCCACCCCGACCCGCCCGGGAATCGAAACTATGGCTACACCTTC | TRBJ1-2 | . | many | TRBV4-1 | 18
CSVEKSLNSYEQYF | TGCAGCGTTGAAAAGAGTCTAAACTCCTACGAGCAGTACTTC | TRBJ2-7 | . | . | TRBV29-1 | 14
CATSDSGNQPQHF | TGTGCCACCAGTGATAGCGGGAATCAGCCCCAGCATTTT | TRBJ1-5 | . | . | TRBV24-1 | 13
CASSPSKGEEKLFF | TGTGCCAGCTCACCTTCGAAAGGAGAAGAAAAACTGTTTTTT | TRBJ1-4 | . | many | TRBV18 | 14
CSARSGYEGYTF | TGCAGTGCTAGATCCGGGTACGAAGGCTACACCTTC | TRBJ1-2 | . | . | TRBV20-1 | 12
CVGYRDSDTQYF | TGCGTCGGATACAGGGATTCAGATACGCAGTATTTT | TRBJ2-3 | . | . | TRBV20-1 | 12
CSVALSYEQYF | TGCAGCGTTGCGTTGAGCTACGAGCAGTACTTC | TRBJ2-7 | . | . | TRBV29-1 | 11
CASRPNPYEQYF | TGTGCAAGTCGCCCCAACCCCTACGAGCAGTACTTC | TRBJ2-7 | . | . | TRBV12-2 | 12
CASSHRRADTQYF | TGTGCCAGCAGCCATAGGCGCGCAGATACGCAGTATTTT | TRBJ2-3 | . | few | TRBV5-4 | 13
CASSLDVGGRGPYGYTF | TGCGCCAGCAGCTTAGACGTCGGAGGGAGAGGCCCCTATGGCTACACCTTC | TRBJ1-2 | . | many | TRBV5-1 | 17
CSFLTDTQYF | TGCAGCTTTTTAACAGATACGCAGTATTTT | TRBJ2-3 | . | . | TRBV29-1 | 10
CASSLDTVQPQHF | TGTGCCAGCAGCTTAGATACAGTTCAGCCCCAGCATTTT | TRBJ1-5 | . | . | TRBV7-9 | 13
CASTGWRSSYNEQFF | TGCGCCAGCACCGGGTGGAGGAGCTCCTACAATGAGCAGTTCTTC | TRBJ2-1 | . | many | TRBV5-1 | 15
CASSLDAGEQFF | TGTGCCAGCAGTTTAGATGCGGGGGAGCAGTTCTTC | TRBJ2-1 | . | many | TRBV28 | 12
CASGGTGYGEQYF | TGTGCCAGCGGGGGGACAGGGTACGGGGAGCAGTACTTC | TRBJ2-7 | TRBD1 | few | TRBV2 | 13
CASSSPGLALDTQYF | TGTGCCAGCAGCTCGCCGGGACTAGCTTTAGATACGCAGTATTTT | TRBJ2-3 | TRBD2 | few | TRBV5-4 | 15
CASSPRTGNPEAFF | TGCGCCAGCAGCCCGCGGACAGGAAACCCTGAAGCTTTCTTT | TRBJ1-1 | TRBD1 | . | TRBV5-1 | 14
CASSQLGLYNEQFF | TGTGCCAGCAGCCAACTCGGACTTTACAATGAGCAGTTCTTC | TRBJ2-1 | . | few | TRBV4-2 | 14
CASSRRGGATQGTSNQPQHF | TGTGCCAGCAGTCGGCGTGGAGGGGCAACCCAAGGGACTAGCAATCAGCCCCAGCATTTT | TRBJ1-5 | . | many | TRBV6-6 | 20
CASSEDRGHTDTQYF | TGCGCCAGCAGCGAAGACAGGGGCCACACAGATACGCAGTATTTT | TRBJ2-3 | TRBD1 | few | TRBV5-1 | 15
CASTETGGPYEQYF | TGTGCCAGTACCGAAACCGGGGGGCCCTACGAGCAGTACTTC | TRBJ2-7 | . | . | TRBV19 | 14
CASSPRPRGASSYNEQFF | TGTGCCAGCAGCCCGAGACCCAGGGGGGCCAGCTCCTACAATGAGCAGTTCTTC | TRBJ2-1 | . | few | TRBV7-2 | 18
CASSLEVGYNTGELFF | TGTGCCAGCAGCTTGGAAGTGGGTTACAACACCGGGGAGCTGTTTTTT | TRBJ2-2 | . | few | TRBV5-6 | 16
CSAGGGRAGNEQFF | TGCAGTGCTGGAGGCGGGAGGGCCGGGAATGAGCAGTTCTTC | TRBJ2-1 | TRBD2 | few | TRBV20-1 | 14
CASGTGGQGTDTQYF | TGTGCCAGCGGCACTGGGGGGCAAGGCACAGATACGCAGTATTTT | TRBJ2-3 | . | few | TRBV7-2 | 15
CASSPLATGANEQFF | TGTGCCAGCAGCCCGCTAGCAACGGGGGCCAATGAGCAGTTCTTC | TRBJ2-1 | . | many | TRBV7-3 | 15
CAWSRFAGAGTGELFF | TGTGCCTGGAGTCGTTTTGCGGGAGCTGGCACCGGGGAGCTGTTTTTT | TRBJ2-2 | TRBD2 | many | TRBV30 | 16
CATSAVTDTQYF | TGTGCCACCAGCGCCGTAACAGATACGCAGTATTTT | TRBJ2-3 | . | few | TRBV24-1 | 12
CASSTTELYGYTF | TGTGCCAGCTCAACAACAGAGCTCTATGGCTACACCTTC | TRBJ1-2 | . | many | TRBV18 | 13
CASSRAKGATNYGYTF | TGTGCCAGCAGCCGTGCGAAGGGTGCCACTAACTATGGCTACACCTTC | TRBJ1-2 | . | . | TRBV12-3/TRBV12-4 | 16
CASSLDRYNEQFF | TGTGCCAGCAGTCTGGACCGGTACAATGAGCAGTTCTTC | TRBJ2-1 | . | few | TRBV2 | 13
CASSQTTSGRAGEQFF | TGTGCCAGCAGCCAAACGACTAGCGGGAGGGCCGGGGAGCAGTTCTTC | TRBJ2-1 | TRBD2 | . | TRBV3-1 | 16
CASSPSTSGVYEQYF | TGTGCCAGCTCACCGTCGACTAGCGGGGTCTACGAGCAGTACTTC | TRBJ2-7 | TRBD2 | few | TRBV18 | 15
CASSYQDRDKLFF | TGTGCCAGCAGTTACCAGGACAGGGATAAACTGTTTTTT | TRBJ1-4 | TRBD1 | many | TRBV6-5 | 13
CSEGNTEAFF | TGCAGCGAGGGGAACACTGAAGCTTTCTTT | TRBJ1-1 | . | few | TRBV29-1 | 10
CASSRTNPPNEKLFF | TGTGCCAGCAGTCGGACAAATCCCCCTAATGAAAAACTGTTTTTT | TRBJ1-4 | . | few | TRBV2 | 15
CSVERAGSTDTQYF | TGCAGCGTTGAACGGGCAGGGAGCACAGATACGCAGTATTTT | TRBJ2-3 | . | . | TRBV29-1 | 14
CAIRQGIGGGSTDTQYF | TGTGCCATCAGACAGGGGATCGGCGGGGGTAGCACAGATACGCAGTATTTT | TRBJ2-3 | . | . | TRBV10-3 | 17
CASSQNPMGGYTF | TGTGCCAGCAGCCAAAACCCCATGGGGGGCTACACCTTC | TRBJ1-2 | . | many | TRBV3-1 | 13
CASSAHVAGVTDEQFF | TGTGCCAGCAGCGCCCACGTGGCGGGAGTCACCGATGAGCAGTTCTTC | TRBJ2-1 | TRBD2 | . | TRBV9 | 16
CATSSRTRSRTDTQYF | TGTGCCACCAGTTCCCGGACTAGATCCCGCACAGATACGCAGTATTTT | TRBJ2-3 | TRBD2 | . | TRBV15 | 16
CASSVPGHGSEQYF | TGTGCCAGTAGTGTGCCGGGACATGGCTCCGAGCAGTACTTC | TRBJ2-7 | . | . | TRBV19 | 14
CASSLGPGQSYEQYF | TGTGCCAGCAGCTTAGGCCCGGGACAGAGCTACGAGCAGTACTTC | TRBJ2-7 | TRBD1 | once | TRBV11-2 | 15
CASSQVRAGTEAFF | TGCGCCAGCAGCCAAGTGAGGGCTGGCACTGAAGCTTTCTTT | TRBJ1-1 | . | many | TRBV4-1 | 14